The present TCR beta chain was sequenced within a study of shared clonotypes between healthy human individuals. In the study overall: Participating donors consisted of two women and a few men aged 18 to 49. Per donor, CD8 memory used one plate, CD8 naive used two, CD4 memory used three and CD4 naive used three.

General observations from the study: Generally, estimated richness proved larger in naive subsets than it did in memory subsets. For naive CD4 cells, roughly 5% of clonotypes were shared across a handful of donors.

As concerns this clone: The antigen remains unidentified. Other nucleotide sequences in the sample specify the same CDR3.

Positive CCR7 selection of CD45RO-negative cells yielded the naive CD8 cells, and terminally differentiated effector memory CD45RA+ cells were excluded. The assay was immunoSEQ multiplex PCR, and TCRdb's table has in-frame clones only and misses some. The table shows under 850,000 clones, with 90% to 95% occurring only once. Per the germline V gene, CDR1 is SNHLY and CDR2 is FYNNEI. The V gene lost 7 bases and the J gene lost 11 bases, with 14 bases spanning the gap. The CDR3 is 11 amino acids. Sequenced: naive CD8+ T cells sorted from blood. The origin of this receptor is a man in his thirties or forties in good health. The chain couples TRBV2 to TRBJ1-1, with D hard to call. The DNA for the CDR3 is TGTGCCAGCATTAGGCAGGCGACGGCTTTCTTT. Translating gives CASIRQATAFF.